This T cell receptor (beta chain) was sequenced during a study of Ad26.COV2.S vaccination and SARS-CoV-2 variants. Study overall: COV1001, an Ad26.COV2.S trial, supplied this vaccine-arm donor. Each vaccinee took Ad26.COV2.S intramuscularly, once or twice 56 days apart.

In this sample, this clone turned up once. The antigen remains undetermined. The treatment denotes: 15 to 20 received Ad26.COV2.S at low or high dose, single or two shots; several received placebo; per-sample allocation not given. Specimens were obtained on day 63 following the first vaccine or placebo injection. General study points: Placebo and vaccine recipients had non-spike TCR breadth that was similar. Post-vaccination spike-specific CD8+ and CD4+ T cell responses reportedly had substantial breadth.

The CDR3 is 16 amino acids. Trimming removed 5 bases at V and 6 bases at J, with 23 bases between. Germline V gene lookup returns CDR1 MDHEN and CDR2 SYDVKM. Sequenced by immunoSEQ multiplex PCR; TCRdb stores in-frame clones only, minus some. The sample comprises fewer than 400,000 clones, over 75% of which are singletons, and around 1.9% rests with the top ten. This clonotype was sampled from a person between 18 and 65 years old who received the Ad26.COV2.S COVID-19 vaccine or a placebo. This chain joins TRBV28 and TRBJ2-7; D may be TRBD2 (6 bases). Sequenced here: peripheral blood, sampled in a trial of Ad26.COV2.S vaccine versus placebo. CDR3 loop: CASSPLGGTQGSEQYF. The CDR3 DNA reads TGTGCCAGCAGTCCCCTGGGCGGGACTCAAGGGTCCGAGCAGTACTTC.